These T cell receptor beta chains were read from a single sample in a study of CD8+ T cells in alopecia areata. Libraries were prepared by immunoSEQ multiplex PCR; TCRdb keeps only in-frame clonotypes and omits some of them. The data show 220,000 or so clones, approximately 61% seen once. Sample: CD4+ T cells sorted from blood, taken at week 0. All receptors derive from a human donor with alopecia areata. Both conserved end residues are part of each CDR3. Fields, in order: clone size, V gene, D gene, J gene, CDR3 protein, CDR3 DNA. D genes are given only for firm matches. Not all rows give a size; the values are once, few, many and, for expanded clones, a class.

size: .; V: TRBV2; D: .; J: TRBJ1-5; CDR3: CASSESPRASNQPQHF; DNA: TGTGCCAGCAGTGAATCACCCAGGGCCAGCAATCAGCCCCAGCATTTT
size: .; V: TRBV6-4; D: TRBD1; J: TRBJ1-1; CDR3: CASRIQGAYTEAFF; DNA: TGTGCCAGCAGGATACAGGGGGCTTACACTGAAGCTTTCTTT
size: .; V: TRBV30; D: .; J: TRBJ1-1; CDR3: CAWKGTENTEAFF; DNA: TGTGCCTGGAAAGGGACCGAGAACACTGAAGCTTTCTTT
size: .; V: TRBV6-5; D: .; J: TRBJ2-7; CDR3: CASRQRHSGAYEQYF; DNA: TGTGCCAGCAGACAGAGGCACTCGGGGGCCTACGAGCAGTACTTC
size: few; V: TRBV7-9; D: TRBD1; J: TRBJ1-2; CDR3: CASSLGDSRSYGYTF; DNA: TGTGCCAGCAGCTTAGGGGACAGTCGCTCCTATGGCTACACCTTC
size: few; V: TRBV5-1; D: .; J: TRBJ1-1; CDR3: CASSLGLGGTEAFF; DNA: TGCGCCAGCAGCTTGGGTTTGGGAGGCACTGAAGCTTTCTTT
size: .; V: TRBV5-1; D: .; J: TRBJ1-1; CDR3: CASSPGYGMTEAFF; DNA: TGCGCCAGCAGCCCCGGGTACGGGATGACTGAAGCTTTCTTT
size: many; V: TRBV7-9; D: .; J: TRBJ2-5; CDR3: CASSFSTGQETQYF; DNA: TGTGCCAGCAGCTTCTCCACGGGACAAGAGACCCAGTACTTC
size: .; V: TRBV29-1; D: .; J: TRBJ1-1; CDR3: CSVKGWTEAFF; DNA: TGCAGCGTTAAGGGGTGGACTGAAGCTTTCTTT
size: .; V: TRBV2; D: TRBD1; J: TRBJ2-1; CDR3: CADKGGTGQFF; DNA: TGTGCCGATAAAGGGGGCACGGGGCAGTTCTTC
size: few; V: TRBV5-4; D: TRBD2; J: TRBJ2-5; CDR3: CASSFGTSGRAEYF; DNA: TGTGCCAGCAGCTTCGGGACTAGCGGGAGGGCGGAGTACTTC
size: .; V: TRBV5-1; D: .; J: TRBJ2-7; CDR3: CASSLSVWEATYEQYF; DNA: TGCGCCAGCAGCTTGAGTGTGTGGGAGGCCACCTACGAGCAGTACTTC
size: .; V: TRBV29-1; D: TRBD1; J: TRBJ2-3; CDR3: CSVYQGADTQYF; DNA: TGCAGCGTTTACCAGGGGGCAGATACGCAGTATTTT
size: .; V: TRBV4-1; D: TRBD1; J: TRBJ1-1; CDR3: CASSPRDRSMNTEAFF; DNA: TGCGCCAGCAGCCCCCGGGACAGATCCATGAACACTGAAGCTTTCTTT
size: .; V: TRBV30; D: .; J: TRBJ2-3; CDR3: CAWSVGFGGFSDTQYF; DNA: TGTGCCTGGAGTGTAGGCTTTGGGGGATTCTCCGATACGCAGTATTTT
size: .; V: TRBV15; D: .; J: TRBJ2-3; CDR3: CATSIKLTGSRTDTQYF; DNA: TGTGCCACCAGCATTAAACTGACAGGATCTAGGACAGATACGCAGTATTTT
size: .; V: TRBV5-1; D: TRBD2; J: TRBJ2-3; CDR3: CASSSLSGGVTDTQYF; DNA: TGCGCCAGCAGCTCCCTTAGCGGGGGGGTCACAGATACGCAGTATTTT